Below, 7 T cell receptor beta chains from the same sample are listed, as sequenced in a study of T cell changes during pregnancy in multiple sclerosis (dated by TCRdb to about 2019). Libraries came from the immunoSEQ multiplex PCR assay. As stored in TCRdb, this immuneACCESS dataset retains in-frame rearrangements with V and J assigned. A fraction of the clones does not appear; measured against another copy, unresolved V genes explain less than half of the discrepancy, and the remainder lacks a known reason. This sample lists roughly 40,000 clones; roughly 91% were detected once. About 7.8% of the sample goes to the ten largest clones. The specimen comprised CD8+ T cells from peripheral blood mononuclear cells, sampled before pregnancy. Receptors originate from a female donor with multiple sclerosis, enrolled in a pregnancy study.

The chain uses TRBV11-3 and TRBJ2-3; 10 bases align to TRBD2. CDR1 and CDR2 from the germline V gene are SGHNT and YENEEA. The CDR3 runs 14 residues. After removal of 4 bases from V and 5 bases from J, the junction contained 3 bases not matched to a gene. CDR3 sequence reads: CASSSLAGVDTQYF. CDR3 coding DNA: TGTGCCAGCAGCTCCCTAGCGGGAGTAGATACGCAGTATTTT.

This clone was found once. The genes are TRBV27 and TRBJ1-3; D not resolved. The CDR3 runs to 14 residues. Germline assignment: CDR1 MNHEY and CDR2 SMNVEV (reference sequence). V was clipped by 6 bases and J by 2 bases, with 11 bases between them. CDR3 protein: CASRGRPPGNTIYF. The CDR3 DNA reads TGTGCCAGCAGGGGCCGACCCCCTGGAAACACCATATATTTT.

V is TRBV27 and J is TRBJ1-1; 8 positions agree with TRBD1. CDR3 length equals 15 residues. CDR1 and CDR2 from the germline V gene are MNHEY and SMNVEV (reference sequence). V dropped 2 bases and J dropped 4; count of bases not matched to a gene: 6. CDR3 sequence reads: CASSLPGQGGTEAFF. The CDR3 coding sequence is TGTGCCAGCAGTTTACCCGGACAGGGCGGCACTGAAGCTTTCTTT.

The rearrangement uses TRBV6-6 and TRBJ2-7; TRBD2 might be the D (6 bases). CDR3 length: 12 residues. V was shortened by 5 bases and J by 7 bases, with 12 bases between the two germline ends. Germline CDR1 and CDR2: MNHNY and SVGAGI (reference sequence). As DNA, the CDR3 is TGTGCCAGCAGTAAGGAGGGGCGGGAGCAGTACTTC. The encoded protein is CASSKEGREQYF.

V is TRBV27 and J is TRBJ2-3, with 8 bases identical to TRBD2. This CDR3 spans 16 amino acids. Germline loops: CDR1 MNHEY, CDR2 SMNVEV (reference sequence). The junction had 11 bases not matched to a gene; V was cut back by 6 bases and J by 3 bases. Written as DNA, the CDR3 is TGTGCCAGCAGCCCCCCGGGGGGGGGAGCGACAGATACGCAGTATTTT. It translates to CASSPPGGGATDTQYF.

Comment on this clone: Germline is not matched at one junction end, which may reflect a read error. The chain carries TRBV4-1 and TRBJ1-1, with 8 positions matching TRBD1. CDR3 length: 15 amino acids. Germline loops: CDR1 MGHRA, CDR2 YSYEKL. Here the CDR3 DNA reads TGCGCCAGCAGCGAAGAGGACAGGGAGAACACTGAAGCTTTCTTT. This encodes CASSEEDRENTEAFF.

V gene TRBV27 combines with J gene TRBJ2-3; 7 bases align to TRBD2. With 0 bases clipped from V and 5 bases from J, the junction kept 11 bases outside the gene matches. The V gene's germline CDR1 is MNHEY and CDR2 SMNVEV (reference sequence). This CDR3 region has 17 residues. The DNA for the CDR3 is TGTGCCAGCAGTTTATCTGGACTAGTATCAGCGGAAGATACGCAGTATTTT. Translated, it gives CASSLSGLVSAEDTQYF.